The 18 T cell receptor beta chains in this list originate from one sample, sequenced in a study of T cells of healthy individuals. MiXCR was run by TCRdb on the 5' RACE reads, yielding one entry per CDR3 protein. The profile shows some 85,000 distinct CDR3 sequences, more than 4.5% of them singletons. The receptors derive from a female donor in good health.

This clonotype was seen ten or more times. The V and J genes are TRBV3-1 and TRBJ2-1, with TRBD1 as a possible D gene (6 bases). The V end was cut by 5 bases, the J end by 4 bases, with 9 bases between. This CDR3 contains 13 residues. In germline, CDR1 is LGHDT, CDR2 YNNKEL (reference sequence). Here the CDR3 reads CASSADSYNEQFF. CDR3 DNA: TGTGCCAGCAGCGCGGACAGTTACAATGAGCAGTTCTTC.

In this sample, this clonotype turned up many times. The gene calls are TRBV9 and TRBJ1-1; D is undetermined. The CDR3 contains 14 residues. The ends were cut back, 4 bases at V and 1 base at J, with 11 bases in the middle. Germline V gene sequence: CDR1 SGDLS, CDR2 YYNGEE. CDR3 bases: TGTGCCAGCAGCCTTGATTTCGAGAACACTGAAGCTTTCTTT. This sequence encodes CASSLDFENTEAFF.

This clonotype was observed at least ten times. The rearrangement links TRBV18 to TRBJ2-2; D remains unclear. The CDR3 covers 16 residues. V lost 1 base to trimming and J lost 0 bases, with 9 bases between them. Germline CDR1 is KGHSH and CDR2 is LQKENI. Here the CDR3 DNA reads TGTGCCAGCTCACCACGCTCAGAGACGAACACCGGGGAGCTGTTTTTT. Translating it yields CASSPRSETNTGELFF. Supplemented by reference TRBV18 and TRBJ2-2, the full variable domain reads NAGVMQNPRHLVRRRGQEARLRCSPMKGHSHVYWYRQLPEEGLKFMVYLQKENIIDESGMPKERFSAEFPKEGPSILRIQQVVRGDSAAYFCASSPRSETNTGELFFGEGSRLTVL.

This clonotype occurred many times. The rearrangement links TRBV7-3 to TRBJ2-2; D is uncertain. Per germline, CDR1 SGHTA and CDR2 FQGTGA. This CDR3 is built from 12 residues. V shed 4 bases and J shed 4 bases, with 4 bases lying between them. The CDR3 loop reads CASSSLTGELFF. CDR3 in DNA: TGTGCCAGCAGCTCCCTCACCGGGGAGCTGTTTTTT. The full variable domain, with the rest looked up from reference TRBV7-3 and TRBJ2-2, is GAGVSQTPSNKVTEKGKYVELRCDPISGHTALYWYRQSLGQGPEFLIYFQGTGAADDSGLPNDRFFAVRPEGSVSTLKIQRTERGDSAVYLCASSSLTGELFFGEGSRLTVL.

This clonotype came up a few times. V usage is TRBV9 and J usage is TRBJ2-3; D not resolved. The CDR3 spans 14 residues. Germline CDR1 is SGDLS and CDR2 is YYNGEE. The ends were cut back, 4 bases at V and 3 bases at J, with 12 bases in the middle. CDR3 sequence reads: CASSFQNPTDTQYF. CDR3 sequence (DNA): TGTGCCAGCAGCTTCCAGAATCCGACAGATACGCAGTATTTT.

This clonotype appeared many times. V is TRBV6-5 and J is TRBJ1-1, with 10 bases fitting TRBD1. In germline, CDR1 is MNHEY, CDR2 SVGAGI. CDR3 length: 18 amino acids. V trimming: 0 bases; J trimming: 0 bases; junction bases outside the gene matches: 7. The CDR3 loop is CASSYSGDRGPMNTEAFF. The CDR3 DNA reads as TGTGCCAGCAGTTACTCTGGGGACAGGGGTCCCATGAACACTGAAGCTTTCTTT.

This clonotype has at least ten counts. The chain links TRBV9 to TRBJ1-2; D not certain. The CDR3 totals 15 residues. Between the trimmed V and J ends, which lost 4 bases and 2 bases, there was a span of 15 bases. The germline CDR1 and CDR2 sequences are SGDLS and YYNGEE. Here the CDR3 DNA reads TGTGCCAGCAGCCCTTCGCCGAAGCTCAACTATGGCTACACCTTC. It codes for CASSPSPKLNYGYTF. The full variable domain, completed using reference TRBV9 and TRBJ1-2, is DSGVTQTPKHLITATGQRVTLRCSPRSGDLSVYWYQQSLDQGLQFLIQYYNGEERAKGNILERFSAQQFPDLHSELNLSSLELGDSALYFCASSPSPKLNYGYTFGSGTRLTVV.

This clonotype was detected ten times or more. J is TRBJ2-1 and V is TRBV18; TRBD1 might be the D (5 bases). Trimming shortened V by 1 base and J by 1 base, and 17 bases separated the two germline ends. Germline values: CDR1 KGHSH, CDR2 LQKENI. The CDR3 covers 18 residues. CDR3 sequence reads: CASSPRQGTLFSYNEQFF. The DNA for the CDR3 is TGTGCCAGCTCACCACGGCAGGGCACCTTATTTTCCTACAATGAGCAGTTCTTC.

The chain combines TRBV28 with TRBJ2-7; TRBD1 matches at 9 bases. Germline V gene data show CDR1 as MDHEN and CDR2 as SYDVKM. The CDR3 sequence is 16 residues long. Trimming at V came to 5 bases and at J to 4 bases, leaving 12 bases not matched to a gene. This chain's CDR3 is CASSGPGTGMRYEQYF. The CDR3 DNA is TGTGCCAGCAGTGGGCCTGGGACAGGGATGAGGTACGAGCAGTACTTC.

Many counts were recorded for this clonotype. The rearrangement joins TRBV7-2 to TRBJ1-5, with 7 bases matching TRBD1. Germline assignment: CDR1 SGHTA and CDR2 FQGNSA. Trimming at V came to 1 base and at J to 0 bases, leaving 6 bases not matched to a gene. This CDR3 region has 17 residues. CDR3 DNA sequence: TGTGCCAGCAGCTTAGATTCACAGGGGAATAGCAATCAGCCCCAGCATTTT. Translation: CASSLDSQGNSNQPQHF.

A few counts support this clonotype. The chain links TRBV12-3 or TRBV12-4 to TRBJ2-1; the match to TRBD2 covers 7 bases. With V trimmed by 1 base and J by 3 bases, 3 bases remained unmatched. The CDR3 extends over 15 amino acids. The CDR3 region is CASSLDGGSYNEQFF. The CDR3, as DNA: TGTGCCAGCAGTTTAGATGGCGGGAGCTACAATGAGCAGTTCTTC.

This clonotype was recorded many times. The CDR3 DNA sequence: TGTGCCAGCAGTTCACAGGGGCGACGTGATACGCAGTATTTT. This translates into CASSSQGRRDTQYF. The chain has TRBV6-6 and TRBJ2-3, with 7 bases identical to TRBD1. The CDR3 runs 14 residues. Germline V gene lookup returns CDR1 MNHNY and CDR2 SVGAGI (reference sequence). The junction had 7 bases not matched to a gene; V was cut back by 4 bases and J by 6 bases.

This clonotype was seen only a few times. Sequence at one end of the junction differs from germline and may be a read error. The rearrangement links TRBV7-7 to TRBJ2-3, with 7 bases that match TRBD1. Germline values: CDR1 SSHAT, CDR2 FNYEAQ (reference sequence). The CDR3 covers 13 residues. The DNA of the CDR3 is TGTGCTAGCAGCTTAGGACAGGCGGATACGCAGTATTTT. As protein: CASSLGQADTQYF. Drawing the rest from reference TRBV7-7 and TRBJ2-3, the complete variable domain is GAGVSQSPRYKVTKRGQDVTLRCDPISSHATLYWYQQALGQGPEFLTYFNYEAQPDKSGLPSDRFSAERPEGSISTLTIQRTEQRDSAMYRCASSLGQADTQYFGPGTRLTVL.

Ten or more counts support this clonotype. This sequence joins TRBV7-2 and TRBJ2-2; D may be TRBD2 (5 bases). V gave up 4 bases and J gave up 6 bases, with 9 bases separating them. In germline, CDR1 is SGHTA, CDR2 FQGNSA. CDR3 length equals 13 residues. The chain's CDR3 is CASSSSPPGELFF. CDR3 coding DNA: TGTGCCAGCAGCTCTAGCCCCCCCGGGGAGCTGTTTTTT. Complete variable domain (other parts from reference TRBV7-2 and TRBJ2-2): GAGVSQSPSNKVTEKGKDVELRCDPISGHTALYWYRQSLGQGLEFLIYFQGNSAPDKSGLPSDRFSAERTGGSVSTLTIQRTQQEDSAVYLCASSSSPPGELFFGEGSRLTVL.

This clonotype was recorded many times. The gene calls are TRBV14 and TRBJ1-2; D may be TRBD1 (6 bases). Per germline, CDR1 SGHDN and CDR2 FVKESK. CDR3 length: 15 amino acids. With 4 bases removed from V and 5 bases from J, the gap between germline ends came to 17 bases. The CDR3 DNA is TGTGCCAGCAGCCCCCACGGGGGCGCTCGGTATGGCTACACCTTC. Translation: CASSPHGGARYGYTF.

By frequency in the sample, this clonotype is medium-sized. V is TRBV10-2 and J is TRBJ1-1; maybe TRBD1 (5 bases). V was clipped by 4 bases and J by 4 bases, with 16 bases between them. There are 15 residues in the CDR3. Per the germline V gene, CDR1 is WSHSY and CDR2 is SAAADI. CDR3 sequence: CASSVPNGGVTEAFF. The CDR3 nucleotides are TGCGCCAGCAGTGTTCCAAATGGGGGTGTCACTGAAGCTTTCTTT.

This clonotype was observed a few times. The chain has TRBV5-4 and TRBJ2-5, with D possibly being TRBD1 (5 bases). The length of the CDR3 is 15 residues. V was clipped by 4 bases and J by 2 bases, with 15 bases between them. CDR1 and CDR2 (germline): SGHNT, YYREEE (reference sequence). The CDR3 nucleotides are TGTGCCAGCAGCACGGCGACAGTAGGGCAAGAGACCCAGTACTTC. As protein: CASSTATVGQETQYF.

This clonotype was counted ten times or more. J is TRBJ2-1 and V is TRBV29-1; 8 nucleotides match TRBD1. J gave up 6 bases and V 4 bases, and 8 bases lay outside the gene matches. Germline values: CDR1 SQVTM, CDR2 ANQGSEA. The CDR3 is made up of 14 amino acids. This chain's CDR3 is CSVAGTGSVNEQFF. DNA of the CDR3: TGCAGCGTTGCCGGGACAGGTTCGGTCAATGAGCAGTTCTTC.